This T cell receptor beta chain was profiled in a study of blood T cell repertoires in COVID-19. Across the whole study: Specimens from acute and convalescent COVID-19 originated in the United States, Italy and Spain. From T cells, B-cell-depleted T cells, or PBMCs came the material, which was cDNA or gDNA.

In the original processing: Reference gene primer amplification yielded estimated nucleated cell counts. This table comes from immunoSEQ multiplex PCR, and its TCRdb copy is limited to in-frame clones, with some not included. V, J and clone size derive from that table, while D and trimming were established from the DNA sequence. The sample lists roughly 260,000 clones, around 89% occurring once. This CDR3 spans 21 amino acids. Germline CDR1 is SGDLS and CDR2 is YYNGEE. Trimming removed 0 bases at V and 0 bases at J, with 25 bases between. The sequence came from a man aged 60-69 years who had recovered from COVID-19. The chain joins TRBV9 to TRBJ1-3; D perhaps matches TRBD1 (6 bases). Specimen: peripheral blood. CDR3 in amino acids: CASSVGPKTGRLPSSGNTIYF. DNA of the CDR3: TGTGCCAGCAGCGTAGGTCCCAAGACAGGACGTTTACCGAGCTCTGGAAACACCATATATTTT.